What follows describes a single T cell receptor (beta chain). The antigen is unknown. UMI-tagged TRB cDNA libraries were built via 5' RACE. TCRdb re-called the 5' RACE reads and catalogs CDR3 proteins one per entry, DNA excluded. This repertoire includes some 49,000 distinct CDR3 sequences. The data belong to a study of CXCR3-negative and CXCR3-positive naive CD8 T cells. Study findings and constraints: Similarly elevated diversity marked both naive subsets, with memory CD8+ cells showing far lower diversity.

Input material: naive CXCR3- CD8+ T cells from blood. Subset described: CD45RO-CCR7+CD27+CD95- naive CD8+ T cells lacking CXCR3 (TNR3-). This sequence originates from a human donor in good health. Some clones in this sample may be carry-over from other donors' samples.

CDR3: CASSSQKDTQYF. The chain couples TRBV7-9 to TRBJ2-3. Germline values: CDR1 SEHNR, CDR2 FQNEAQ (reference sequence). The CDR3 sequence is 12 residues long.